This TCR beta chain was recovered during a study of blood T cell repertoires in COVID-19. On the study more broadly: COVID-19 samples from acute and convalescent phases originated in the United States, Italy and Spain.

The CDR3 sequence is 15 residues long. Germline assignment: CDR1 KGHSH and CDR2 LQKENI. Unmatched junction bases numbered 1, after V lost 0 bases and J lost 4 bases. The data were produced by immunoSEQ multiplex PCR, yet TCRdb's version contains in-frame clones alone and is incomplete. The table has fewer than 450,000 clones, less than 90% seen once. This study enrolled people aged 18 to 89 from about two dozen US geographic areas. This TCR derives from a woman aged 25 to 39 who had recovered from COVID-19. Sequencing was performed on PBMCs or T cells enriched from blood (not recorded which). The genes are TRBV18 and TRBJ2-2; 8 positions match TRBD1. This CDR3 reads CASSPPTGVTGELFF. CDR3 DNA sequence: TGTGCCAGCTCACCACCGACAGGGGTCACCGGGGAGCTGTTTTTT.